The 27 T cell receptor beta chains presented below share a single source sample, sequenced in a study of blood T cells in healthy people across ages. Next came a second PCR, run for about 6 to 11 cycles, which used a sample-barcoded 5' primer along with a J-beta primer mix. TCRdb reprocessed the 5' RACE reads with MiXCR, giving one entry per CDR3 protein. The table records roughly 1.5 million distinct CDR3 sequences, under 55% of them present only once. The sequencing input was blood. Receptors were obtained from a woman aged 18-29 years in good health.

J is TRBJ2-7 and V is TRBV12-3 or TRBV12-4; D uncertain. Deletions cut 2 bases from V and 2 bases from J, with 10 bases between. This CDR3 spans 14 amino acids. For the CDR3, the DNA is TGTGCCAGCAGTTTAAGACTGAGCCCCTACGAGCAGTACTTC. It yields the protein CASSLRLSPYEQYF.

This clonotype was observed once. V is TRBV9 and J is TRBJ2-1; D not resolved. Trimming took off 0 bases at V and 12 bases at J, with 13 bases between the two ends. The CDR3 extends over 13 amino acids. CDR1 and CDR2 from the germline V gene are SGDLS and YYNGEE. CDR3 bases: TGTGCCAGCAGCGTAGGTACCGACGTAGGGCAGTTCTTC. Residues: CASSVGTDVGQFF.

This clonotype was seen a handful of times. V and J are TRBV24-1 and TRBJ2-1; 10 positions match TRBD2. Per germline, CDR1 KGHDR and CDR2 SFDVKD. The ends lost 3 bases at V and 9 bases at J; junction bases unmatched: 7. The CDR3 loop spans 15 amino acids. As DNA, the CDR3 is TGTGCCACCAGTGATCAGCGGGGGGGCCGTCCTGAGCAGTTCTTC. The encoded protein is CATSDQRGGRPEQFF.

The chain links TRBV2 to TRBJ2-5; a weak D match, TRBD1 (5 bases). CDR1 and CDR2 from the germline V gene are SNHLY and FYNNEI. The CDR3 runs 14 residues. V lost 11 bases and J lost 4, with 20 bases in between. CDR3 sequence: CASPPDSAGETQYF. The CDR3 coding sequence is TGTGCCTCCCCCCCCGACAGTGCTGGAGAGACCCAGTACTTC.

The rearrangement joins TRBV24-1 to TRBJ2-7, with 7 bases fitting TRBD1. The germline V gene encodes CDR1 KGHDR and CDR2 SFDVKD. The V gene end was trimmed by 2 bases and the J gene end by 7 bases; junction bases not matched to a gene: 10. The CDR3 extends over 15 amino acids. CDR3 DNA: TGTGCCACCAGTGATTCCGGACAGGCCTACAATGAGCAGTACTTC. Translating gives CATSDSGQAYNEQYF.

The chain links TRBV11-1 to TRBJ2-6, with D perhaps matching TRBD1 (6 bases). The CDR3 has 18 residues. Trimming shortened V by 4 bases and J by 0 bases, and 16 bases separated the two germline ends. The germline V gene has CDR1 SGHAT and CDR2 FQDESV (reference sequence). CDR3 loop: CASSSPSTGISGANVLTF. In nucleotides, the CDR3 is TGTGCCAGCAGCTCCCCTTCGACAGGTATCTCTGGGGCCAACGTCCTGACTTTC.

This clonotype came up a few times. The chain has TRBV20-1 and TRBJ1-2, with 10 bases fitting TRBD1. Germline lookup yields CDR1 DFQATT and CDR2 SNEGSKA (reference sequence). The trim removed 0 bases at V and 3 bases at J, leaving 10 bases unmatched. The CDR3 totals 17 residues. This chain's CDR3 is CSARDRRQGAFYYGYTF. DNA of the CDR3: TGCAGTGCTAGAGATCGGAGACAGGGGGCGTTCTACTATGGCTACACCTTC.

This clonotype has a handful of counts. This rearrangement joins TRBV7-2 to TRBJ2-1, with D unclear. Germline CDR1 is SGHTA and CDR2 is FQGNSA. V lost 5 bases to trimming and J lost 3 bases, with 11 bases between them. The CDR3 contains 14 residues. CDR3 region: CASSPPPLYNEQFF. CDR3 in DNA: TGTGCCAGCAGCCCGCCCCCCCTCTACAATGAGCAGTTCTTC.

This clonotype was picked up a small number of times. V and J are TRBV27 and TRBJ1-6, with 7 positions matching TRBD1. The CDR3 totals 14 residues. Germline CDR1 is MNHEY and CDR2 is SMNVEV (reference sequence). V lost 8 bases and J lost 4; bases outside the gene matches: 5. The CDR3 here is CASANRGYNSPLHF. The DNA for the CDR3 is TGTGCCAGCGCGAACAGGGGTTATAATTCACCCCTCCACTTT.

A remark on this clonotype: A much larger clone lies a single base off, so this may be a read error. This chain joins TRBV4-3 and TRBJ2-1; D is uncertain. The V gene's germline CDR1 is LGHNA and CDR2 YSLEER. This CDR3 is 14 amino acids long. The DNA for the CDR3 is TGCGCCAGCAGCCCAGTGGCGCTCTACAATGAGCAGCTCTTC. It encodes CASSPVALYNEQLF.

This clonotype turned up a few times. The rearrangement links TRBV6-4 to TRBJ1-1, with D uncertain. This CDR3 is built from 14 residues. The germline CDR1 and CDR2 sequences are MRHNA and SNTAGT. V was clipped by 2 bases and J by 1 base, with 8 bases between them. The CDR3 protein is CASSDTDKNTEAFF. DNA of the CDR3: TGTGCCAGCAGTGACACAGACAAGAACACTGAAGCTTTCTTT.

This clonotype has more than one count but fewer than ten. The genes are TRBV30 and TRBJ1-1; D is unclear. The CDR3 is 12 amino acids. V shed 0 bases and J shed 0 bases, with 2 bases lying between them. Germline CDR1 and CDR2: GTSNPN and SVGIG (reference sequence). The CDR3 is CAWSVLNTEAFF. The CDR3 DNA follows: TGTGCCTGGAGTGTACTGAACACTGAAGCTTTCTTT.

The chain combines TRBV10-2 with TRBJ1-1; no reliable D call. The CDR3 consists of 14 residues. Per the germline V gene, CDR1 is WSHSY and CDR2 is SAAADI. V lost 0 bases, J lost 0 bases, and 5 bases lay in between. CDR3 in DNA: TGCGCCAGCAGTGAGTCGTCGTTGAACACTGAAGCTTTCTTT. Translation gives CASSESSLNTEAFF.

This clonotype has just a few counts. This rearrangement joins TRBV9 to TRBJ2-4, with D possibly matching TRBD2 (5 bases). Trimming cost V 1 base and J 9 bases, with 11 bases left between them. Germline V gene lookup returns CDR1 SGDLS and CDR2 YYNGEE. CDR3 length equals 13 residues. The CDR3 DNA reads TGTGCCAGCAGCGTAAAAATTCGGGGCATTCAGTACTTC. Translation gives CASSVKIRGIQYF.

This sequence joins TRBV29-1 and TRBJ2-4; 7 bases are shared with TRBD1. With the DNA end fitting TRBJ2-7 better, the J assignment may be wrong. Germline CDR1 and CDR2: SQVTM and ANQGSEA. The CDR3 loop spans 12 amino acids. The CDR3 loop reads CSAYGTVYEQYF. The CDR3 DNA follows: TGCAGCGCCTACGGGACAGTGTACGAGCAGTACTTC.

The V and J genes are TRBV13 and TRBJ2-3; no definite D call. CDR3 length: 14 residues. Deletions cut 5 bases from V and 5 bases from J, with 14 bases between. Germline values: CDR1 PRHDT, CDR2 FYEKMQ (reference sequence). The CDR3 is CASSTQTNGDTQYF. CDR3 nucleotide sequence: TGTGCCAGCAGCACACAGACCAACGGAGATACGCAGTATTTT. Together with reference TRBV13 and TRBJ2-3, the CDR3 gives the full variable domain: AAGVIQSPRHLIKEKRETATLKCYPIPRHDTVYWYQQGPGQDPQFLISFYEKMQSDKGSIPDRFSAQQFSDYHSELNMSSLELGDSALYFCASSTQTNGDTQYFGPGTRLTVL.

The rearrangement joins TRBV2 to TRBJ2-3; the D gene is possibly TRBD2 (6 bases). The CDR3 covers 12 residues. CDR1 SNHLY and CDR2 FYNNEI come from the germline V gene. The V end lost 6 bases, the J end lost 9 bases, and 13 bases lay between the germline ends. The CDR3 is CASSVGEATQYF. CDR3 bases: TGTGCCAGCAGCGTGGGGGAGGCAACGCAGTATTTT.

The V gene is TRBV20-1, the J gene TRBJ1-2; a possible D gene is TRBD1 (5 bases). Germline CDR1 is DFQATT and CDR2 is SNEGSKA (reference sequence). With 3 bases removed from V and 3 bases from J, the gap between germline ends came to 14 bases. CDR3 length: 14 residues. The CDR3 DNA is TGCAGTGCTAGTCAGGGACTCGAATACTATGGCTACACCTTC. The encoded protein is CSASQGLEYYGYTF.

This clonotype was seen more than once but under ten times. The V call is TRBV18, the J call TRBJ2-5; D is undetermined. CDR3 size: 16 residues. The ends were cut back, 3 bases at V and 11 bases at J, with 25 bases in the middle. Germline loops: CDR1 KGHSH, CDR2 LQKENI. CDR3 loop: CASSPPGSWVRNEQYF. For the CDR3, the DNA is TGTGCCAGCTCACCTCCCGGGTCCTGGGTTAGGAATGAGCAGTACTTC.

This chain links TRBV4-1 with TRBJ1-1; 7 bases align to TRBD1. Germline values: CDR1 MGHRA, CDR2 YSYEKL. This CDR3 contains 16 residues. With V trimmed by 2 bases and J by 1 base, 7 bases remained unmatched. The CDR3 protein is CASSQRGTETNTEAFF. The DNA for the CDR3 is TGCGCCAGCAGCCAAAGGGGGACAGAAACGAACACTGAAGCTTTCTTT.

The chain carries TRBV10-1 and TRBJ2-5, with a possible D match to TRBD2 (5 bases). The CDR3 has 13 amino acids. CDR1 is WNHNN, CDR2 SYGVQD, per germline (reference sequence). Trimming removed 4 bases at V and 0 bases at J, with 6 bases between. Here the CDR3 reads CASSAGYQETQYF. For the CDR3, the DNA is TGCGCCAGCAGTGCGGGGTACCAAGAGACCCAGTACTTC.

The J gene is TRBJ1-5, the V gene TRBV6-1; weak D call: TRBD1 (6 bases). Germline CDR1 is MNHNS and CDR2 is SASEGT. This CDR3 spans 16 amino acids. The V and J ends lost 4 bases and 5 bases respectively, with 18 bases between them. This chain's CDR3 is CASSVYGGARDQPQHF. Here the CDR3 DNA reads TGTGCCAGCAGTGTTTATGGGGGCGCGCGCGATCAGCCCCAGCATTTT.

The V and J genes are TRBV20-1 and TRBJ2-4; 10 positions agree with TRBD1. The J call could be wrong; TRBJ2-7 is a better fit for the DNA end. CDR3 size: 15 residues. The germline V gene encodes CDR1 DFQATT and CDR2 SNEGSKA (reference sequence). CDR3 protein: CSATRNPGQGSEQYF. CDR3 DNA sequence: TGCAGTGCTACCCGAAATCCGGGACAGGGGTCCGAGCAGTACTTC.

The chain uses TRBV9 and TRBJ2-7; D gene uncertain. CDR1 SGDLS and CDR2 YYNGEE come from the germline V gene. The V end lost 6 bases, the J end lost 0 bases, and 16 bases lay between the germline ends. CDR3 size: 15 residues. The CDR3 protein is CASKVPGTRSYEQYF. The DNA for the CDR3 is TGTGCCAGCAAGGTACCCGGCACCCGCTCCTACGAGCAGTACTTC.

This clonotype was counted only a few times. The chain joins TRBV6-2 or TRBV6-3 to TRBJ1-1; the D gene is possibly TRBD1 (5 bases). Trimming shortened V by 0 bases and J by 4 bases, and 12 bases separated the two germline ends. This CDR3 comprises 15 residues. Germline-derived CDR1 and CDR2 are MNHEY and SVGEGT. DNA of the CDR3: TGTGCCAGCAGTTACTCGAGGGGAGAGAGCACTGAAGCTTTCTTT. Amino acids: CASSYSRGESTEAFF.

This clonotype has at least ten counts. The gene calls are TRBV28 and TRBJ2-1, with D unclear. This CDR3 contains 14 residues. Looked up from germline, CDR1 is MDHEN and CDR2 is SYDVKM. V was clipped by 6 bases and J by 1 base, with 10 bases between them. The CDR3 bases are TGTGCCAGCAGCTTCCCCTCTTCCTACAATGAGCAGTTCTTC. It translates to CASSFPSSYNEQFF.

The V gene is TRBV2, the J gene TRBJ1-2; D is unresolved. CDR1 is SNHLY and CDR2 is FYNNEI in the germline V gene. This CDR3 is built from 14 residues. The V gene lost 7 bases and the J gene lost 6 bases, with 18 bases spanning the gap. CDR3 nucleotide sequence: TGTGCCAGCAATGGAGAGCGAAAATCCCATGGCTACACCTTC. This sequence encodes CASNGERKSHGYTF. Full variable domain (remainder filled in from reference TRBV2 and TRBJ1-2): EPEVTQTPSHQVTQMGQEVILRCVPISNHLYFYWYRQILGQKVEFLVSFYNNEISEKSEIFDDQFSVERPDGSNFTLKIRSTKLEDSAMYFCASNGERKSHGYTFGSGTRLTVV.